This paragraph reports one T cell receptor (beta chain). Antigen specificity is unknown. CDR1 and CDR2 from the germline V gene are MRHNA and SNTAGT. The CDR3 runs to 13 residues. Deletions cut 6 bases from V and 5 bases from J, with 13 bases between. These data come from a study of T cell responses to AZD1222 COVID-19 vaccine. Here immunoSEQ multiplex PCR was the method, and the copy in TCRdb shows in-frame clones only, minus some. The sample lists some 200,000 clones, roughly 92% occurring once. Whether given at about 4 or about 12 weeks, second doses were pooled. Study findings and constraints: Spike-specific TCR repertoires showed rising breadth and depth after two AZD1222 doses. Only a handful of AZD1222 recipients were seropositive at baseline. Samples come after the peak T cell response, not at day 14.

The chain employs TRBV6-4 and TRBJ2-5; tentative D call: TRBD2 (6 bases). This clonotype was sampled from an adult who received the AZD1222 COVID-19 vaccine. This sample comprised peripheral blood, obtained 28 days after the second AZD1222 dose. Here the CDR3 DNA reads TGTGCCAGCAGCCGGGACTCGGGTGAGACCCAGTACTTC. This gives the protein CASSRDSGETQYF.